This T cell receptor beta chain appears in the sequencing data of a study of T-cell reconstitution after alpha-beta-depleted transplantation in children. The CDR3 totals 17 residues. CDR1 is SNHLY, CDR2 FYNNEI, per germline. V gave up 3 bases and J gave up 0 bases; unmatched junction bases: 8. Unique molecular identifiers tagged the TCRbeta library. TCRdb reanalysed the PCR reads using MiXCR and keeps one entry per CDR3 protein. Of roughly 300,000 distinct CDR3 sequences in the sample, approximately 10% were seen once. The V and J genes are TRBV2 and TRBJ2-3; 8 nucleotides align to TRBD2. The starting material was PBMCs from the stem cell graft donor, obtained from the stem cell graft. The source is a human donor who donated a stem cell graft to a child with acute lymphoblastic leukemia. CDR3 loop: CASSDIPGLGSTDTQYF. As DNA, the CDR3 is TGTGCCAGCAGTGATATTCCGGGACTAGGGAGCACAGATACGCAGTATTTT. The variable domain in full, with the rest retrieved from reference TRBV2 and TRBJ2-3, is EPEVTQTPSHQVTQMGQEVILRCVPISNHLYFYWYRQILGQKVEFLVSFYNNEISEKSEIFDDQFSVERPDGSNFTLKIRSTKLEDSAMYFCASSDIPGLGSTDTQYFGPGTRLTVL.